The rows below give T cell receptor beta chains drawn from one sample of a study of T cells in Graves' hyperthyroidism and ophthalmopathy. Each CDR3 protein is one row after TCRdb ran MiXCR on the multiplex PCR reads. The sample holds about 300,000 distinct CDR3 sequences, 12% to 15% seen once. Sequenced input: blood. The receptors here all came from a woman aged 40 to 50 with Graves' hyperthyroidism. Each CDR3 is given with its conserved first and last residue. Each record gives: J gene, V gene, CDR3 protein.

j_gene: TRBJ2-1; v_gene: TRBV19; CDR3aa: CASSILAGDMNEQFF
j_gene: TRBJ2-3; v_gene: TRBV20-1; CDR3aa: CSASQTGTSTDTQYF
j_gene: TRBJ2-7; v_gene: TRBV10-3; CDR3aa: CAISEGQQSYEQYF
j_gene: TRBJ1-6; v_gene: TRBV12-3/TRBV12-4; CDR3aa: CASSLRQRNNSPLHF
j_gene: TRBJ1-6; v_gene: TRBV28; CDR3aa: CASTLGLGSPLHF
j_gene: TRBJ2-1; v_gene: TRBV7-8; CDR3aa: CASSLISGRWNEQFF
j_gene: TRBJ2-7; v_gene: TRBV6-1; CDR3aa: CASSGGGPTYEQYF
j_gene: TRBJ2-7; v_gene: TRBV5-1; CDR3aa: CASSPGQANYEQYF
j_gene: TRBJ2-1; v_gene: TRBV29-1; CDR3aa: CSVLLAGGVDEQFF
j_gene: TRBJ2-1; v_gene: TRBV2; CDR3aa: CASSKSPGRHNEQFF
j_gene: TRBJ2-1; v_gene: TRBV13; CDR3aa: CASSSRLAGGSSYDEQFF
j_gene: TRBJ2-3; v_gene: TRBV7-8; CDR3aa: CASSLARLGRTDTQYF
j_gene: TRBJ2-5; v_gene: TRBV7-9; CDR3aa: CASSLMEETQYF
j_gene: TRBJ1-4; v_gene: TRBV5-6; CDR3aa: CASSFDRGTGTKKLFF
j_gene: TRBJ2-1; v_gene: TRBV5-5; CDR3aa: CASSLAGGAYNEQFF
j_gene: TRBJ1-1; v_gene: TRBV10-3; CDR3aa: CASRDRGTMNTEAFF
j_gene: TRBJ1-1; v_gene: TRBV29-1; CDR3aa: CSVTPGQGVDTEAFF
j_gene: TRBJ1-4; v_gene: TRBV5-8; CDR3aa: CASSPRDSLAEKLFF
j_gene: TRBJ2-6; v_gene: TRBV27; CDR3aa: CASSRRPVALSGANVLTF
j_gene: TRBJ2-5; v_gene: TRBV27; CDR3aa: CASSLERQQTQYF
j_gene: TRBJ2-2; v_gene: TRBV5-6; CDR3aa: CASSLAGRDTGELFF
j_gene: TRBJ2-6; v_gene: TRBV16; CDR3aa: CASSQWGPSVTSGANVLTF
j_gene: TRBJ1-2; v_gene: TRBV5-1; CDR3aa: CASSPDRVNYGYTF
j_gene: TRBJ2-3; v_gene: TRBV7-9; CDR3aa: CASSLVEVSTDTQYF
j_gene: TRBJ2-3; v_gene: TRBV20-1; CDR3aa: CSARVASGRPDTQYF
j_gene: TRBJ1-6; v_gene: TRBV5-1; CDR3aa: CASSLAQGGSPLHF
j_gene: TRBJ2-1; v_gene: TRBV9; CDR3aa: CASSPRQGSYNEQFF
j_gene: TRBJ1-1; v_gene: TRBV20-1; CDR3aa: CSATLATGQNTEAFF
j_gene: TRBJ1-6; v_gene: TRBV20-1; CDR3aa: CSANRGQGARGHSPLHF
j_gene: TRBJ1-1; v_gene: TRBV29-1; CDR3aa: CSGRDSRSTEAFF
j_gene: TRBJ2-5; v_gene: TRBV6-1; CDR3aa: CASTPWPSGIQETQYF
j_gene: TRBJ1-6; v_gene: TRBV12-3/TRBV12-4; CDR3aa: CASSSGTGYNSPLHF
j_gene: TRBJ2-7; v_gene: TRBV11-2; CDR3aa: CASSLGRLAGGLPYEQYF
j_gene: TRBJ2-7; v_gene: TRBV28; CDR3aa: CASTLGWTEGEQYF
j_gene: TRBJ1-3; v_gene: TRBV19; CDR3aa: CASSTSGNTIYF
j_gene: TRBJ2-5; v_gene: TRBV27; CDR3aa: CASSPMGGPQETQYF
j_gene: TRBJ2-3; v_gene: TRBV3-1; CDR3aa: CASSHRQGRGDTQYF
j_gene: TRBJ2-2; v_gene: TRBV2; CDR3aa: CASGRNTGELFF
j_gene: TRBJ1-1; v_gene: TRBV19; CDR3aa: CASSTAPYREKNTEAFF
j_gene: TRBJ2-1; v_gene: TRBV20-1; CDR3aa: CSARTPGGLADNEQFF
j_gene: TRBJ2-3; v_gene: TRBV29-1; CDR3aa: CSVDPSGVTDTQYF
j_gene: TRBJ1-6; v_gene: TRBV10-3; CDR3aa: CAISESLGKSNSPLHF
j_gene: TRBJ2-7; v_gene: TRBV12-3/TRBV12-4; CDR3aa: CASTYPGGGEQYF
j_gene: TRBJ1-6; v_gene: TRBV27; CDR3aa: CASSPGGPENSPLHF
j_gene: TRBJ2-7; v_gene: TRBV28; CDR3aa: CASSQGGGQTGEQYF
j_gene: TRBJ1-6; v_gene: TRBV6-5; CDR3aa: CASSYISDSYNSPLHF
j_gene: TRBJ1-4; v_gene: TRBV27; CDR3aa: CASSGLGNEKLFF
j_gene: TRBJ2-1; v_gene: TRBV7-9; CDR3aa: CASSPRRERPEQFF
j_gene: TRBJ2-3; v_gene: TRBV7-9; CDR3aa: CASSYPRGRAGTDTQYF
j_gene: TRBJ1-2; v_gene: TRBV6-1; CDR3aa: CASSGQVYGYTF
j_gene: TRBJ1-5; v_gene: TRBV15; CDR3aa: CATSMDNSDQPQHF